The present TCR beta chain was sequenced within a study of cytomegalovirus exposure and HLA in healthy donors. Findings of the study overall: A later analysis found first-cohort TCR clusters tended to co-occur in the 100 to 150 validation repertoires. As confirmed in vitro, a few CMV-associated chains were specific for CMV antigens.

In the case of this clone: Its antigen is undetermined.

Some clones are missing from TCRdb's copy, which holds only in-frame ones; the method was immunoSEQ multiplex PCR. The table includes 200,000 to 250,000 clones, approximately 87% detected once. The V end lost 0 bases, the J end lost 4 bases, and 15 bases lay between the germline ends. The CDR3 has 15 residues. Germline CDR1 GTSNPN, CDR2 SVGIG (reference sequence). Sample: PBMCs. The chain recombines TRBV30 with TRBJ1-2; the D gene is possibly TRBD1 (5 bases). The sequence derives from a young woman in good health and CMV-seronegative. CDR3 nucleotide sequence: TGTGCCTGGAGTGTACAGGTCACGAACCTCTATGGCTACACCTTC. The encoded protein is CAWSVQVTNLYGYTF.